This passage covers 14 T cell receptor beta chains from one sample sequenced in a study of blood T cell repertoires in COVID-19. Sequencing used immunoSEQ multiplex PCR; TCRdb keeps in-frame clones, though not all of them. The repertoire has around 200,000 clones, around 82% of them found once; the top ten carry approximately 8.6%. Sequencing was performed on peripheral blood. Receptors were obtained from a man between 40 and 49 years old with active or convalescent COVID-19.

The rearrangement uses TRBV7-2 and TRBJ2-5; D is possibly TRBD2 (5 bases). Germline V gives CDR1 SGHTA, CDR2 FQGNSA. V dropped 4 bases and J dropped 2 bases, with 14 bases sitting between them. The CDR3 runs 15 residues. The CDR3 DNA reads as TGTGCCAGCAGCTACGCCGGACTTTTACAAGAGACCCAGTACTTC. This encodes CASSYAGLLQETQYF.

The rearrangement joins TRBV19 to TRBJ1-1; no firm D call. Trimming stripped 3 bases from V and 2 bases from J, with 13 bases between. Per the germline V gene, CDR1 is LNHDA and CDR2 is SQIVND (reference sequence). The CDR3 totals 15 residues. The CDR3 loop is CASSIYSGRNTEAFF. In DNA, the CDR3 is TGTGCCAGTAGTATTTATAGCGGCAGAAACACTGAAGCTTTCTTT.

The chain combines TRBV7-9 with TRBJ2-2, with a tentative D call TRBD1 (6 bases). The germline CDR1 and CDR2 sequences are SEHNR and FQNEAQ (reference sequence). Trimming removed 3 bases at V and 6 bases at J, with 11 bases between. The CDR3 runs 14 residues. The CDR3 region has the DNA TGTGCCAGCAGCTTTACAGGGATGGCCGGGGAGCTGTTTTTT. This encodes CASSFTGMAGELFF.

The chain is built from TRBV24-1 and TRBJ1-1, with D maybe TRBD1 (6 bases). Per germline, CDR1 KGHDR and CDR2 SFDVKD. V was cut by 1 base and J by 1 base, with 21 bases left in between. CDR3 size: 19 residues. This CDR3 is CATSDLPSFEGVANTEAFF. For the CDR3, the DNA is TGTGCCACCAGTGATTTACCCTCCTTTGAGGGGGTGGCGAACACTGAAGCTTTCTTT.

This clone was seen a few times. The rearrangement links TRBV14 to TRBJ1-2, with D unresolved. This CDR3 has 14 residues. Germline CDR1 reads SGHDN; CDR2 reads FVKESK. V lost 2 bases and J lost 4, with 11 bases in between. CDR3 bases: TGTGCCAGCAGCCAATGGTCGCAGCGCTATGGCTACACCTTC. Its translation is CASSQWSQRYGYTF.

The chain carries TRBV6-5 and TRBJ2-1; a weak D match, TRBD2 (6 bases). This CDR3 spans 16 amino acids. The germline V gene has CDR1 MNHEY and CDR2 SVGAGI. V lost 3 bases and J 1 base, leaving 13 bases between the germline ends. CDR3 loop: CASSYSGAGSYNEQFF. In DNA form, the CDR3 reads TGTGCCAGCAGTTATTCTGGGGCGGGGTCCTACAATGAGCAGTTCTTC.

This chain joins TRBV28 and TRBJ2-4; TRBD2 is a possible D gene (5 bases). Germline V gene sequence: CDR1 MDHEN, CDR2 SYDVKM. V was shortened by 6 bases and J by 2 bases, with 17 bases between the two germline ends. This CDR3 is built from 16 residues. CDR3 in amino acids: CASSLSGGFSKNIQYF. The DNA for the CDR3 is TGTGCCAGCAGCTTGAGTGGCGGGTTTTCCAAAAACATTCAGTACTTC.

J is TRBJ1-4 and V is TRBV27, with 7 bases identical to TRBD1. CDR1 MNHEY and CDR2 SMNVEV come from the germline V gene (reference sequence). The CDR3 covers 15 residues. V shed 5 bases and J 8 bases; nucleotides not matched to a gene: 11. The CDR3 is CASSPLDRVWEKLFF. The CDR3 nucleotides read TGTGCCAGCAGTCCCCTTGACAGGGTCTGGGAAAAACTGTTTTTT. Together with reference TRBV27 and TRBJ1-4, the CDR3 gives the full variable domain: EAQVTQNPRYLITVTGKKLTVTCSQNMNHEYMSWYRQDPGLGLRQIYYSMNVEVTDKGDVPEGYKVSRKEKRNFPLILESPSPNQTSLYFCASSPLDRVWEKLFFGSGTQLSVL.

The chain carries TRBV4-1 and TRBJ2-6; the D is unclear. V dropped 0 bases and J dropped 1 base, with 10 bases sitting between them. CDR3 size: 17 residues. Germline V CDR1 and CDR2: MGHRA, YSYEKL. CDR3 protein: CASSQDGQFSGANVLTF. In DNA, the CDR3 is TGCGCCAGCAGCCAAGATGGGCAGTTTTCTGGGGCCAACGTCCTGACTTTC.

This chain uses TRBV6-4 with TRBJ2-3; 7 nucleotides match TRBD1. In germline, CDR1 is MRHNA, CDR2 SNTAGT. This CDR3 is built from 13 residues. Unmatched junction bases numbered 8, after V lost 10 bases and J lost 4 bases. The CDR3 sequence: CATSTGTADTQYF. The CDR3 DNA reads TGTGCCACCTCGACAGGGACCGCAGATACGCAGTATTTT.

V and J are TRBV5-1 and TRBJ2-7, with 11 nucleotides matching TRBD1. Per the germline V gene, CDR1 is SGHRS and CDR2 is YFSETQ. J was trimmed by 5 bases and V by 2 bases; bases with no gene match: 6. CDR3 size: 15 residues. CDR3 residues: CASSFGQGAQDEQYF. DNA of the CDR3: TGCGCCAGCAGCTTCGGACAGGGGGCGCAGGACGAGCAGTACTTC.

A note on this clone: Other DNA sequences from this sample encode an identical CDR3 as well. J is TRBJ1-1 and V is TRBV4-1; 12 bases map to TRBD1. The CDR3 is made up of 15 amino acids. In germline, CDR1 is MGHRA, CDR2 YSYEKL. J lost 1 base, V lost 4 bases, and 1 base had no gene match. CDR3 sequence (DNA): TGCGCCAGCAGCCCGGGACAGGGGGCGAACACTGAAGCTTTCTTT. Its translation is CASSPGQGANTEAFF.

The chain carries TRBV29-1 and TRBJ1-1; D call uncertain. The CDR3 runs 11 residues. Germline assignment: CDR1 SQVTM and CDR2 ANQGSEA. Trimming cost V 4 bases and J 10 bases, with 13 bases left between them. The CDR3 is CSVAPEIAAFF. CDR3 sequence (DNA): TGCAGCGTTGCTCCGGAGATTGCAGCTTTCTTT.

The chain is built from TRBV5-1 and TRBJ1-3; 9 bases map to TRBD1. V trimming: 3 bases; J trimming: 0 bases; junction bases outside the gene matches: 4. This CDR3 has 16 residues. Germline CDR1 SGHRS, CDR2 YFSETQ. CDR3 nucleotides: TGCGCCAGCAGCTGGGGACAGGGAAACTCTGGAAACACCATATATTTT. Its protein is CASSWGQGNSGNTIYF.